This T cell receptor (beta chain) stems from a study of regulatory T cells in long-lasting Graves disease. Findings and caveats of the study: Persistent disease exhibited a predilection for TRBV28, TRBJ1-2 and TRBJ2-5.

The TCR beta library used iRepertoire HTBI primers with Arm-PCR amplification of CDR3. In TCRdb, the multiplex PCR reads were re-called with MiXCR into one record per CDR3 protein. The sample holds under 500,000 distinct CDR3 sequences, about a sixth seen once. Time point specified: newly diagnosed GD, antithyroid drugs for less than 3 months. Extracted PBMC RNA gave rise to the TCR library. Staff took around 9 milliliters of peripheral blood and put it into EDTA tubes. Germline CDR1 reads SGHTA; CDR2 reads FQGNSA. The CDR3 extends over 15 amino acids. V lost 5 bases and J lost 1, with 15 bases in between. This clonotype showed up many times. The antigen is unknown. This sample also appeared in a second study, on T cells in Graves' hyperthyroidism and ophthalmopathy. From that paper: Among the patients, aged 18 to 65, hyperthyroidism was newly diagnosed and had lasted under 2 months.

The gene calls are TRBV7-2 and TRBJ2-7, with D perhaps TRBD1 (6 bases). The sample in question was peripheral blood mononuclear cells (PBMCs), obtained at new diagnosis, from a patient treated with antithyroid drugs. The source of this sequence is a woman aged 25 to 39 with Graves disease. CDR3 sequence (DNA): TGTGCCAGCAGCGGGAGAGACAGGATGTCCTACGAGCAGTACTTC. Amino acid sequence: CASSGRDRMSYEQYF. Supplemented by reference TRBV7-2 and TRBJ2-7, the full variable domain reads GAGVSQSPSNKVTEKGKDVELRCDPISGHTALYWYRQSLGQGLEFLIYFQGNSAPDKSGLPSDRFSAERTGGSVSTLTIQRTQQEDSAVYLCASSGRDRMSYEQYFGPGTRLTVT.